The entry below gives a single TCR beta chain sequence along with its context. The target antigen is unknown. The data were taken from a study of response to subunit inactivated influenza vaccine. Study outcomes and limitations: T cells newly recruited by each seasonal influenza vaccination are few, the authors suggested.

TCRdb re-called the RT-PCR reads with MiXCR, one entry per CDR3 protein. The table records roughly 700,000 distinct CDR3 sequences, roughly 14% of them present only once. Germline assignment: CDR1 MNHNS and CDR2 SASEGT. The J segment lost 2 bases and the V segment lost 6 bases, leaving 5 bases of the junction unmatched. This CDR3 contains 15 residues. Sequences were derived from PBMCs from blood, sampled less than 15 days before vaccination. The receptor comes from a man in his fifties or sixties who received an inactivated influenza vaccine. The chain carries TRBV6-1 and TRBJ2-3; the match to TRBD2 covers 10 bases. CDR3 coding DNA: TGTGCCAGCAGCGGGACTAGCGAATACACAGATACGCAGTATTTT. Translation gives CASSGTSEYTDTQYF.